This TCR beta chain was identified in a study of CD8 T cells in Susac syndrome. The CDR3 loop spans 15 amino acids. The ends lost 4 bases at V and 4 bases at J; junction bases unmatched: 5. Looked up from germline, CDR1 is SGHDT and CDR2 is YYEEEE. RNA in amounts of about 0.5 to 1 ug was reverse transcribed with random hexamers. TCRdb reprocessed the immunoSEQ multiplex PCR reads via MiXCR and lists one record per CDR3 protein. The sample lists 120,000 or so distinct CDR3 sequences, around 94% occurring once. All included Susac syndrome patients satisfied recently defined diagnostic criteria for definite or probable disease.

The TCR comes from a human donor with Susac syndrome. The V and J genes are TRBV5-6 and TRBJ1-1; 12 bases map to TRBD1. Sequences were obtained from CD8+ T cells from PBMCs. DNA for the CDR3: TGTGCCAGCAGCGACGCGGGACAGGGGGCCACTGAAGCTTTCTTT. Translated: CASSDAGQGATEAFF. The full variable domain, its missing parts supplied by reference TRBV5-6 and TRBJ1-1, is DAGVTQSPTHLIKTRGQQVTLRCSPKSGHDTVSWYQQALGQGPQFIFQYYEEEERQRGNFPDRFSGHQFPNYSSELNVNALLLGDSALYLCASSDAGQGATEAFFGQGTRLTVV.